The 5 T cell receptor beta chains below come from one sample, sequenced in a study of blood T cells in healthy people across ages. Alongside a J-beta primer mix, a sample-barcoded 5' primer served in a second PCR lasting about 6 to 12 cycles. Each CDR3 protein gets one entry after TCRdb re-called the 5' RACE reads with MiXCR. Of under 800,000 distinct CDR3 sequences in the sample, roughly 21% were seen once. The specimen sequenced was blood. The receptors originated from a man aged 70 or older in good health.

This clonotype was seen a few times. The rearrangement links TRBV2 to TRBJ2-5; 7 bases agree with TRBD2. Per the germline V gene, CDR1 is SNHLY and CDR2 is FYNNEI. CDR3 length: 13 residues. V was pared by 6 bases and J by 4 bases, with 5 bases of the junction left unmatched. CDR3 residues: CASRWTRGETQYF. The DNA for the CDR3 is TGTGCCAGCAGATGGACTAGGGGAGAGACCCAGTACTTC.

This clonotype was observed a handful of times. The chain uses TRBV24-1 and TRBJ2-5, with unresolved D. The length of the CDR3 is 14 residues. V was clipped by 9 bases and J by 4 bases, with 17 bases between them. CDR1 and CDR2 (germline): KGHDR, SFDVKD. CDR3 nucleotide sequence: TGTGCCACCCACCAGAAGGCGGAAGGAGAGACCCAGTACTTC. Encoded protein: CATHQKAEGETQYF.

This clonotype appeared a few times. V usage is TRBV27 and J usage is TRBJ2-7, with TRBD2 matching over 10 bases. The CDR3 consists of 15 residues. CDR1 is MNHEY and CDR2 is SMNVEV in the germline V gene (reference sequence). With 3 bases clipped from V and 5 bases from J, the junction kept 7 bases outside the gene matches. The CDR3 protein is CASSFISSGSHEQYF. CDR3 sequence (DNA): TGTGCCAGCAGTTTCATATCTAGCGGGAGCCACGAGCAGTACTTC.

This clonotype was seen a few times. V usage is TRBV28 and J usage is TRBJ2-1; 9 bases agree with TRBD2. The CDR3 has 15 residues. The J segment lost 6 bases and the V segment lost 2 bases, leaving 5 bases of the junction unmatched. Germline CDR1 MDHEN, CDR2 SYDVKM. CDR3 coding DNA: TGTGCCAGCAGTTTAGTAGCGGGAGTATTCAATGAGCAGTTCTTC. Amino acids: CASSLVAGVFNEQFF.

The chain links TRBV6-1 to TRBJ2-5; 8 nucleotides agree with TRBD2. With the DNA end fitting TRBJ2-7 better, the J assignment may be wrong. CDR1 is MNHNS, CDR2 SASEGT, per germline. There are 18 residues in the CDR3. CDR3 bases: TGTGCCAGCAGTCCTACGATCGGCAGCCGGGAGGGTGCCTACGAGCAGTACTTC. Its translation: CASSPTIGSREGAYEQYF.